The 10 T cell receptor beta chains reported below all come from one sample, sequenced in a study of response to subunit inactivated influenza vaccine. TCRdb ran MiXCR on the RT-PCR reads and lists one entry per CDR3 protein. Altogether 250,000 to 350,000 distinct CDR3 sequences are present, about 20% being singletons, with the ten largest covering 10% to 13%. Material: PBMCs from blood, obtained less than 22 months after vaccination. All receptors derive from a man aged 50 to 69 who received an inactivated influenza vaccine.

This clonotype was seen a handful of times. The rearrangement links TRBV7-8 to TRBJ2-7; D ambiguous. This CDR3 has 16 residues. Trimming stripped 5 bases from V and 3 bases from J, with 20 bases between. Germline lookup yields CDR1 SGHVS and CDR2 FQNEAQ. The CDR3: CASSDQEVQRYYEQYF. CDR3 nucleotides: TGTGCCAGCAGCGACCAAGAGGTCCAGAGATACTACGAGCAGTACTTC.

This clonotype was recorded many times. The chain recombines TRBV12-3 or TRBV12-4 with TRBJ1-2; the D gene is possibly TRBD1 (5 bases). Trimming removed 7 bases at V and 0 bases at J, with 15 bases between. The CDR3 sequence is 15 residues long. CDR3: CASIPLQAPNYGYTF. For the CDR3, the DNA is TGTGCCAGCATTCCCTTACAGGCACCTAACTATGGCTACACCTTC.

The chain combines TRBV30 with TRBJ2-7; no clear D gene. The germline CDR1 and CDR2 sequences are GTSNPN and SVGIG (reference sequence). This CDR3 is 14 amino acids long. V dropped 2 bases and J dropped 3 bases, with 14 bases sitting between them. The CDR3 coding sequence is TGTGCCTGGAGTCGGCCCCCACGCAACTACGAGCAGTACTTC. Translated: CAWSRPPRNYEQYF.

In this sample, this clonotype turned up many times. The chain employs TRBV7-2 and TRBJ1-5; unclear D gene. The CDR3 is 13 residues long. Per the germline V gene, CDR1 is SGHTA and CDR2 is FQGNSA. V was pared by 2 bases and J by 4 bases, with 6 bases between. In nucleotides, the CDR3 is TGTGCCAGCAGCTTAAAAGTTAATCAGCCCCAGCATTTT. Translated, it gives CASSLKVNQPQHF.

The V gene is TRBV20-1, the J gene TRBJ2-4; D unresolved. CDR3 length: 12 residues. Germline-derived CDR1 and CDR2 are DFQATT and SNEGSKA (reference sequence). Trimming pared 6 bases from V and 9 bases from J, leaving 15 bases between. In DNA form, the CDR3 reads TGCAGTGCCGCCCCGGGTCCGGGCATTCAGTACTTC. It encodes CSAAPGPGIQYF.

The chain uses TRBV28 and TRBJ2-1; 9 bases are shared with TRBD1. V gave up 6 bases and J gave up 1 base; unmatched junction bases: 1. The CDR3 covers 14 residues. From germline, CDR1 is MDHEN and CDR2 SYDVKM. This CDR3 is CASRGQGSYNEQFF. CDR3 nucleotides: TGTGCCAGCAGGGGACAGGGTTCCTACAATGAGCAGTTCTTC.

This clonotype was counted only a few times. The chain uses TRBV28 and TRBJ2-1, with TRBD2 matching 9 bases. This CDR3 has 14 amino acids. In germline, CDR1 is MDHEN, CDR2 SYDVKM. With 3 bases clipped from V and 7 bases from J, the junction kept 4 bases outside the gene matches. CDR3 amino acids: CASSFTSGLNEQFF. CDR3 coding DNA: TGTGCCAGCAGTTTCACTAGCGGGCTTAATGAGCAGTTCTTC.

This clonotype was observed a few times. This chain uses TRBV7-6 with TRBJ2-7, with 8 bases lining up with TRBD2. Germline V gene sequence: CDR1 SGHVS, CDR2 FNYEAQ. Germline trimming cut 4 bases from V and 3 bases from J; bases unmatched to any gene: 5. The CDR3 totals 14 residues. CDR3 sequence (DNA): TGTGCCAGCAGCTCCAGCGGGAGCGGCTACGAGCAGTACTTC. This translates into CASSSSGSGYEQYF.

This clonotype was picked up a small number of times. CDR3 coding DNA: TGTGCCATCAGTGAGTTTACCCCAGGAGAAATTAATTCACCCCTCCACTTT. Its protein is CAISEFTPGEINSPLHF. The chain combines TRBV10-3 with TRBJ1-6; D gene ambiguous. The CDR3 totals 17 residues. Per the germline V gene, CDR1 is ENHRY and CDR2 is SYGVKD. Trimming cost V 1 base and J 6 bases, with 16 bases left between them.

The chain employs TRBV11-2 and TRBJ2-1, with D possibly TRBD2 on 5 matching bases. The V gene lost 0 bases and the J gene lost 3 bases, with 9 bases spanning the gap. Per germline, CDR1 SGHAT and CDR2 FQNNGV. The CDR3 length is 15 residues. The CDR3 loop is CASSLDISDYNEQFF. CDR3 coding DNA: TGTGCCAGCAGCTTAGATATTAGCGACTACAATGAGCAGTTCTTC.